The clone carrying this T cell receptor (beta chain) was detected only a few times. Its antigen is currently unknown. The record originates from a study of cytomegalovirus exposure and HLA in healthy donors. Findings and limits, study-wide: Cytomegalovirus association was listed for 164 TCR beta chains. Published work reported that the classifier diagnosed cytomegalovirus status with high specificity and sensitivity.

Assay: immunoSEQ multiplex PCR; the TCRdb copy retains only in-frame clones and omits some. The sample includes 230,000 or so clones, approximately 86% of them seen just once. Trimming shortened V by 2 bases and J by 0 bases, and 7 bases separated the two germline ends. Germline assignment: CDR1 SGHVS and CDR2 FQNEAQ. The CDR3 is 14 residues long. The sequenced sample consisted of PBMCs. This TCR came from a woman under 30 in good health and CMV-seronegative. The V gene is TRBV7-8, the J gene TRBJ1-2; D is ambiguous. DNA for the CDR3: TGTGCCAGCAGCTTACCCGAGACTAACTATGGCTACACCTTC. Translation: CASSLPETNYGYTF.